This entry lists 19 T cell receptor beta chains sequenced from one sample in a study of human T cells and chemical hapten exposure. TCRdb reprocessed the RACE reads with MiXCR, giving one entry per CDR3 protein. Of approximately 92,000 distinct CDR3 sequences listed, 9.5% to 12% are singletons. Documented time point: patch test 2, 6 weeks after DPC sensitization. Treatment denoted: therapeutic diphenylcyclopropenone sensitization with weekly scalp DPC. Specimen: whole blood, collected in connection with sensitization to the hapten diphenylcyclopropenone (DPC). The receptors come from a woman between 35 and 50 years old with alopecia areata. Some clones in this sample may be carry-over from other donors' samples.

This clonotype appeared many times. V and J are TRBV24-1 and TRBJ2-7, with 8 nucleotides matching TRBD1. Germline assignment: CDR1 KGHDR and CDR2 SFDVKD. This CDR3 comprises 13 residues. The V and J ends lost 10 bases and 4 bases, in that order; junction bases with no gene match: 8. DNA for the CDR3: TGTGCCACGAGAGACAGGGGTGTTTACGAGCAGTACTTC. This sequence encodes CATRDRGVYEQYF.

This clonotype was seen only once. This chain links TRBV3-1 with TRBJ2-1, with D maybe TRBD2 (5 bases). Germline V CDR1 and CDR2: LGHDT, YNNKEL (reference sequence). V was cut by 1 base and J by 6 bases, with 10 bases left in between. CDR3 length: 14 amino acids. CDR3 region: CASSQAGVSNEQFF. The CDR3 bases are TGTGCCAGCAGCCAAGCCGGGGTGTCCAATGAGCAGTTCTTC.

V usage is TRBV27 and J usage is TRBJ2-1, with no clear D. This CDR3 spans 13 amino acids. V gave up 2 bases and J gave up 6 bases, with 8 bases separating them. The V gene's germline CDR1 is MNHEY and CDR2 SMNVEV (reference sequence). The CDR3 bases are TGTGCCAGCAGTTTAATTGGGGTCAATGAGCAGTTCTTC. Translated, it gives CASSLIGVNEQFF.

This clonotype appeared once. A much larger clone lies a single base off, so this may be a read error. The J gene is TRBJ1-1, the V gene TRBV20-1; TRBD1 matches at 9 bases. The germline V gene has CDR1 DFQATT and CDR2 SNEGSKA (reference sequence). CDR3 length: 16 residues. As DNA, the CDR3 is TGCAGTGCTAGCGACAGGGGGAAGGCGATGAACACTGAAACTTTCTTT. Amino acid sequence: CSASDRGKAMNTETFF.

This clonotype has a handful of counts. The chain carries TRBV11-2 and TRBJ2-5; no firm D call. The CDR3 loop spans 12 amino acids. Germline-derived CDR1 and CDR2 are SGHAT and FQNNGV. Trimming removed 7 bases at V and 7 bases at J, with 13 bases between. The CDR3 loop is CASTQQSGTQYF. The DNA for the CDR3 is TGTGCCAGCACCCAACAGTCAGGGACCCAGTACTTC.

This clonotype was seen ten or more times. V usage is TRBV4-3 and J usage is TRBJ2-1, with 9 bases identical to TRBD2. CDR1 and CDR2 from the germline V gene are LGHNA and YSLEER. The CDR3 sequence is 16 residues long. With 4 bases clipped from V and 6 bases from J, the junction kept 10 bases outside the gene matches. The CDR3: CASSRAPTSGVNEQFF. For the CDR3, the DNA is TGCGCCAGCAGCCGGGCCCCGACTAGCGGAGTCAATGAGCAGTTCTTC.

CDR3 sequence: CSVGDNYEQYF. The CDR3 DNA follows: TGCAGCGTTGGAGACAACTACGAGCAGTACTTC. The rearrangement joins TRBV29-1 to TRBJ2-7; D remains ambiguous. The CDR3 loop spans 11 amino acids. V shed 4 bases and J shed 3 bases, with 7 bases lying between them. The germline V gene encodes CDR1 SQVTM and CDR2 ANQGSEA.

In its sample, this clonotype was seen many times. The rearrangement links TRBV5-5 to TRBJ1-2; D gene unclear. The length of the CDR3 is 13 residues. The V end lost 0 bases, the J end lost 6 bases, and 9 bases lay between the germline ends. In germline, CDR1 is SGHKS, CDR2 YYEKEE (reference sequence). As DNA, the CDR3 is TGTGCCAGCAGCTTGGGGCTTGCGGATGGCTACACCTTC. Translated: CASSLGLADGYTF.

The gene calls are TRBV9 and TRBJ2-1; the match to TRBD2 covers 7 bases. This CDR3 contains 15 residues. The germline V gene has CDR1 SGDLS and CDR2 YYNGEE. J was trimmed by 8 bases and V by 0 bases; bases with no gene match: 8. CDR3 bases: TGTGCCAGCAGCGTAGGGGCGGGAGAAGAGTATGAGCAGTTCTTC. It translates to CASSVGAGEEYEQFF. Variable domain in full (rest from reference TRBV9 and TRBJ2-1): DSGVTQTPKHLITATGQRVTLRCSPRSGDLSVYWYQQSLDQGLQFLIQYYNGEERAKGNILERFSAQQFPDLHSELNLSSLELGDSALYFCASSVGAGEEYEQFFGPGTRLTVL.

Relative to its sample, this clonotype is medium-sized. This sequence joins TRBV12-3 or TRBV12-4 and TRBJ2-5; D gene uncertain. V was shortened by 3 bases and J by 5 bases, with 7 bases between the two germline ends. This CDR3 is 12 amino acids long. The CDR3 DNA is TGTGCCAGCAGTTTTGGGGATGAGACCCAGTACTTC. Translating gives CASSFGDETQYF.

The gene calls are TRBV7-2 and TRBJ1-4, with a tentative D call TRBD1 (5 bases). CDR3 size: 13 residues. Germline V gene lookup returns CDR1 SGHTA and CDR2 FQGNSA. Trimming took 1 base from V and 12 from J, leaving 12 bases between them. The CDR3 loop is CASSLERGVELFF. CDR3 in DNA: TGTGCCAGCAGCTTAGAAAGGGGCGTGGAACTGTTTTTT.

The CDR3 loop is CASSRESDTGELFF. In DNA, the CDR3 is TGTGCCAGCTCGCGTGAGTCGGACACCGGGGAGCTGTTTTTT. V is TRBV18 and J is TRBJ2-2; the D is unclear. There are 14 residues in the CDR3. V lost 6 bases to trimming and J lost 3 bases, with 11 bases between them. Germline CDR1 reads KGHSH; CDR2 reads LQKENI.

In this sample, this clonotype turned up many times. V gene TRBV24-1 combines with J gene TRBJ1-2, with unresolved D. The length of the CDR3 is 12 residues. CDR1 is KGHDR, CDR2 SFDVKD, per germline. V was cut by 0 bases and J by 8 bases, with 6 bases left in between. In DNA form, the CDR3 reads TGTGCCACCAGTGATTTGGTGACGGGCTACACCTTC. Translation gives CATSDLVTGYTF.

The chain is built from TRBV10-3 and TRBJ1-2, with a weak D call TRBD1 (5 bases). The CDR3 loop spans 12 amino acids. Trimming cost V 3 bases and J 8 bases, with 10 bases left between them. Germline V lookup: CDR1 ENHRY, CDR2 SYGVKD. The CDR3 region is CAISEGVRGYTF. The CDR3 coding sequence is TGTGCCATCAGTGAAGGGGTGAGAGGCTACACCTTC.

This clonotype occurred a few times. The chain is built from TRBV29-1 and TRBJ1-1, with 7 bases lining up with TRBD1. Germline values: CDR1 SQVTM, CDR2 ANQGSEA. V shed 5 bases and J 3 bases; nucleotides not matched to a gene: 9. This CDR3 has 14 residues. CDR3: CSVQTGRTDTEAFF. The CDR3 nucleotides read TGCAGCGTTCAGACAGGGAGGACGGACACTGAAGCTTTCTTT.

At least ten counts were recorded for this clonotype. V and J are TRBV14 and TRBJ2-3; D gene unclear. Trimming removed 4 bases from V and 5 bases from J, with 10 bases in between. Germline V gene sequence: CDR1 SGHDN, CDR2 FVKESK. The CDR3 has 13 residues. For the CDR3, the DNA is TGTGCCAGCAGCCTCAACCGGAGAGATACGCAGTATTTT. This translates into CASSLNRRDTQYF. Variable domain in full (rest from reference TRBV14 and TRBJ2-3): EAGVTQFPSHSVIEKGQTVTLRCDPISGHDNLYWYRRVMGKEIKFLLHFVKESKQDESGMPNNRFLAERTGGTYSTLKVQPAELEDSGVYFCASSLNRRDTQYFGPGTRLTVL.

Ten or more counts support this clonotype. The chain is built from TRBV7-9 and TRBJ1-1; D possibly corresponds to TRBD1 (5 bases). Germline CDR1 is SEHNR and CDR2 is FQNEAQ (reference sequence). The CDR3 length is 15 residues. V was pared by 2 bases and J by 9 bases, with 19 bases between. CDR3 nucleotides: TGTGCCAGCAGCTTAAGGCGAGGGGAGCCGACGAAAGCTTTCTTT. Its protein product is CASSLRRGEPTKAFF.

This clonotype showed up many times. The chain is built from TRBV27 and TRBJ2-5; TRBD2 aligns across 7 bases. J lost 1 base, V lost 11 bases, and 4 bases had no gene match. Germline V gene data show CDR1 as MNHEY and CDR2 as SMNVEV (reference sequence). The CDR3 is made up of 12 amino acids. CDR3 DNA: TGTGCCGCCGGGGGGATCCAAGAGACCCAGTACTTC. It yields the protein CAAGGIQETQYF.

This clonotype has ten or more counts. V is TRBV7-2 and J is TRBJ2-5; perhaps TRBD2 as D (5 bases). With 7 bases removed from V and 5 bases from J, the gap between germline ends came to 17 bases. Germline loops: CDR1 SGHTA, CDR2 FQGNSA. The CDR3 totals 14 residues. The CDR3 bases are TGTGCCAGCACTCCGGGTGCGGGTATGGAGACCCAGTACTTC. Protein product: CASTPGAGMETQYF.